Shown below are 14 T cell receptor beta chains from a single sample sequenced in a study of T cells after yellow fever vaccination. TCRdb processed the 5' RACE reads anew with MiXCR; each CDR3 protein has one entry. The sample carries about 74,000 distinct CDR3 sequences, about 6.6% recorded once. The sample here was CD8+ T cells sorted from PBMCs, taken about 5 days after the first yellow fever vaccination. The receptors were sampled from a man aged 18 to 29 who received the YFV17D yellow fever vaccine.

V gene TRBV5-6 combines with J gene TRBJ1-1; possible D gene TRBD1, 6 bases. Germline-derived CDR1 and CDR2 are SGHDT and YYEEEE. V was trimmed by 3 bases and J by 0 bases, leaving 18 bases between them. This CDR3 has 17 amino acids. The CDR3 region is CASSWDNTGTVNTEAFF. In DNA form, the CDR3 reads TGTGCCAGCAGCTGGGACAATACCGGGACTGTGAACACTGAAGCTTTCTTT. Looking up the rest from reference TRBV5-6 and TRBJ1-1 gives the full variable domain: DAGVTQSPTHLIKTRGQQVTLRCSPKSGHDTVSWYQQALGQGPQFIFQYYEEEERQRGNFPDRFSGHQFPNYSSELNVNALLLGDSALYLCASSWDNTGTVNTEAFFGQGTRLTVV.

There are a few counts of this clonotype. The CDR3 region has the DNA TGTGCCAGCAGCAAGCGGCAGGGGTCACATGAGCAGTTCTTC. It encodes CASSKRQGSHEQFF. This chain links TRBV7-9 with TRBJ2-1; tentatively, D is TRBD1 (6 bases). Trimming removed 5 bases from V and 8 bases from J, with 16 bases in between. This CDR3 is 14 amino acids long. Per the germline V gene, CDR1 is SEHNR and CDR2 is FQNEAQ (reference sequence). Based on the CDR3 plus reference TRBV7-9 and TRBJ2-1, the full variable domain is DTGVSQNPRHKITKRGQNVTFRCDPISEHNRLYWYRQTLGQGPEFLTYFQNEAQLEKSRLLSDRFSAERPKGSFSTLEIQRTEQGDSAMYLCASSKRQGSHEQFFGPGTRLTVL.

This clonotype was recorded at least ten times. V usage is TRBV4-1 and J usage is TRBJ2-5; no reliable D call. V lost 4 bases and J lost 0, with 9 bases in between. The V gene's germline CDR1 is MGHRA and CDR2 YSYEKL. This CDR3 is built from 14 residues. The CDR3 DNA reads as TGCGCCAGCAGCCTTCGGACGGACCAAGAGACCCAGTACTTC. Its translation is CASSLRTDQETQYF.

This clonotype was detected ten times or more. This chain connects TRBV6-2 or TRBV6-3 to TRBJ2-1; 7 bases are shared with TRBD2. CDR1 and CDR2 (germline): MNHEY, SVGEGT. This CDR3 comprises 11 residues. In DNA form, the CDR3 reads TGTTCCTCTTCAGACCCGGGGGGGCAGTTCTTC. This translates into CSSSDPGGQFF.

The gene calls are TRBV4-2 and TRBJ1-5, with D maybe TRBD1 (6 bases). This CDR3 spans 15 amino acids. Deletions cut 2 bases from V and 6 bases from J, with 14 bases between. Per the germline V gene, CDR1 is LGHNA and CDR2 is YNFKEQ. The CDR3 protein is CASSQLTGLGQPQHF. The DNA for the CDR3 is TGTGCCAGCAGCCAACTAACAGGGTTGGGTCAGCCCCAGCATTTT.

This clonotype appeared many times. The V and J genes are TRBV9 and TRBJ2-4; 9 bases match TRBD2. The CDR3 has 17 residues. Germline loops: CDR1 SGDLS, CDR2 YYNGEE. With 2 bases clipped from V and 8 bases from J, the junction kept 14 bases outside the gene matches. As DNA, the CDR3 is TGTGCCAGCAGCGTCCAACCGGCGGGGGGGCCGAGGGACATTCAGTACTTC. Translated: CASSVQPAGGPRDIQYF.

The chain recombines TRBV5-6 with TRBJ2-5, with D tentatively TRBD1 or TRBD2 (5 bases each). V lost 2 bases and J 5 bases, leaving 13 bases between the germline ends. CDR3 length equals 14 residues. Germline loops: CDR1 SGHDT, CDR2 YYEEEE. The CDR3: CASSFGTLGETQYF. The DNA for the CDR3 is TGTGCCAGCAGCTTTGGGACCCTTGGGGAGACCCAGTACTTC.

This clonotype was counted at least ten times. V usage is TRBV5-1 and J usage is TRBJ1-2; maybe TRBD1 (6 bases). Germline assignment: CDR1 SGHRS and CDR2 YFSETQ. The V and J ends lost 1 base and 6 bases respectively, with 16 bases between them. This CDR3 spans 15 amino acids. The CDR3 here is CASSLTTGGGNGYTF. The CDR3 DNA follows: TGCGCCAGCAGCTTGACGACAGGCGGCGGGAATGGCTACACCTTC.

This clonotype was seen repeatedly, ten times or more. The genes are TRBV9 and TRBJ2-5, with D perhaps TRBD1 (6 bases). V lost 2 bases and J 4 bases, leaving 15 bases between the germline ends. CDR3 length: 15 amino acids. Germline CDR1 reads SGDLS; CDR2 reads YYNGEE. The CDR3 nucleotides read TGTGCCAGCAGCGTTTCAGGGGAGAATGGAGAGACCCAGTACTTC. Translation: CASSVSGENGETQYF.

This clonotype is a singleton in its sample. The chain joins TRBV7-2 to TRBJ2-5; 9 nucleotides line up with TRBD1. Germline CDR1 is SGHTA and CDR2 is FQGNSA. V lost 3 bases to trimming and J lost 5 bases; unmatched junction nucleotides: 4. The CDR3 runs to 14 residues. The CDR3 region has the DNA TGTGCCAGCAGCTTCCTCGGACAGGGGGAGACCCAGTACTTC. Translating it yields CASSFLGQGETQYF. Based on the CDR3 plus reference TRBV7-2 and TRBJ2-5, the full variable domain is GAGVSQSPSNKVTEKGKDVELRCDPISGHTALYWYRQSLGQGLEFLIYFQGNSAPDKSGLPSDRFSAERTGGSVSTLTIQRTQQEDSAVYLCASSFLGQGETQYFGPGTRLLVL.

V is TRBV7-9 and J is TRBJ2-7; D might be TRBD1 (5 bases). The germline V gene encodes CDR1 SEHNR and CDR2 FQNEAQ (reference sequence). This CDR3 spans 14 amino acids. CDR3 residues: CASTLGQQDYEQYV. The CDR3 DNA sequence: TGTGCCAGCACCTTAGGGCAACAGGACTACGAGCAGTACGTC.

In this sample, this clonotype turned up many times. The rearrangement links TRBV27 to TRBJ1-3; 7 positions agree with TRBD1. V shed 0 bases, J shed 3 bases, and the junction held 5 bases outside the gene matches. Germline-derived CDR1 and CDR2 are MNHEY and SMNVEV (reference sequence). The CDR3 totals 16 residues. For the CDR3, the DNA is TGTGCCAGCAGTTTATCTTTAGGGGGCGATGGAAACACCATATATTTT. It encodes CASSLSLGGDGNTIYF.

The J gene is TRBJ1-4, the V gene TRBV12-3 or TRBV12-4; 8 bases fit TRBD1. The CDR3 consists of 16 residues. With 4 bases clipped from V and 8 bases from J, the junction kept 12 bases outside the gene matches. In DNA, the CDR3 is TGTGCCAGCAGTTCGCATCAGGACAGGGCCTGGGAAAAACTGTTTTTT. Translation: CASSSHQDRAWEKLFF.

Written as DNA, the CDR3 is TGCGCCAGCAGCCAAGATCGGACAACGAACACCGGGGAGCTGTTTTTT. Encoded protein: CASSQDRTTNTGELFF. V is TRBV4-3 and J is TRBJ2-2; TRBD1 might be the D (5 bases). CDR3 length equals 16 residues. Trimming left V 0 bases short and J 0 bases short, with 8 bases between. Germline V gene sequence: CDR1 LGHNA, CDR2 YSLEER.